This TCR beta chain stems from a study of regulatory T cells in long-lasting Graves disease. Study-level information: Over-5-year antithyroid drug use with positive TSH receptor antibodies defined persistent Graves' disease in the study.

This CDR3 spans 13 amino acids. The germline V gene has CDR1 MNHGY and CDR2 SVAAGI. Deletions cut 3 bases from V and 2 bases from J, with 8 bases between. General study findings and limits: Peripheral blood alone, not thyroid tissue, underwent study. Persistent disease was characterized by preferential usage of TRBV28, TRBJ1-2 and TRBJ2-5. Limited samples may have lowered accuracy.

As to this clonotype: The antigen is undetermined.

CDR3 regions were amplified by Arm-PCR using iRepertoire HTBI primers to build TCR beta libraries. TCRdb passed the multiplex PCR reads through MiXCR, listing each CDR3 protein once. In the table there are hundreds of thousands of distinct CDR3 sequences, around 30% of which are singletons. Time point: persistent/refractory GD, antithyroid drugs over 5 years with positive TRAb. Isolated PBMC RNA provided the starting material for the TCR library. This material consisted of peripheral blood mononuclear cells (PBMCs), taken when the disease was refractory, from a patient treated with antithyroid drugs. The gene calls are TRBV6-9 and TRBJ2-7; D gene uncertain. This TCR came from a female donor with Graves disease. The CDR3 DNA reads TGTGCCAGCAGTTACAACTCTGCCTACGAGCAGTACTTC. This sequence encodes CASSYNSAYEQYF.